This passage covers 21 T cell receptor beta chains from one sample sequenced in a study of blood T cell repertoires in COVID-19. The method was immunoSEQ multiplex PCR; TCRdb's version includes in-frame clones alone and lacks a portion of them. The table lists a few hundred thousand clones, approximately 80% of them singletons. The specimen sequenced was PBMCs or T cells enriched from blood (not recorded which). These receptor sequences come from a man aged 25 to 45 with acute COVID-19.

This clone appeared a few times. The chain employs TRBV6-2 or TRBV6-3 and TRBJ2-5; TRBD2 matches 7 bases. The CDR3 is 16 amino acids. V gave up 6 bases and J gave up 2 bases; unmatched junction bases: 12. Germline values: CDR1 MNHEY, CDR2 SVGEGT. This chain's CDR3 is CASSGIKGGSQETQYF. CDR3 DNA sequence: TGTGCCAGCAGCGGGATCAAAGGCGGGAGTCAAGAGACCCAGTACTTC.

This clone was picked up a small number of times. This chain joins TRBV5-3 and TRBJ1-4; no clear D gene. TRBV5-3 is labeled an ORF, and its function is uncertain. There are 14 residues in the CDR3. V shed 3 bases and J shed 1 base, with 7 bases lying between them. In DNA form, the CDR3 reads TGTGCCAGAAGCTCCCCTAGAACTAATGAAAAACTGTTTTTT. It translates to CARSSPRTNEKLFF.

The chain couples TRBV28 to TRBJ2-4; D not certain. Per the germline V gene, CDR1 is MDHEN and CDR2 is SYDVKM. The CDR3 has 17 amino acids. V was trimmed by 3 bases and J by 3 bases, leaving 18 bases between them. The CDR3 sequence is CASSFPVPGLGKNIQYF. The CDR3 nucleotides are TGTGCCAGCAGTTTCCCGGTCCCTGGGCTGGGCAAAAACATTCAGTACTTC. The full variable domain, completed using reference TRBV28 and TRBJ2-4, is DVKVTQSSRYLVKRTGEKVFLECVQDMDHENMFWYRQDPGLGLRLIYFSYDVKMKEKGDIPEGYSVSREKKERFSLILESASTNQTSMYLCASSFPVPGLGKNIQYFGAGTRLSVL.

The chain links TRBV6-5 to TRBJ2-3; 7 bases fit TRBD2. CDR3 length equals 14 residues. Germline CDR1 is MNHEY and CDR2 is SVGAGI. Losses at the gene ends were 6 bases for V and 3 bases for J; bases not matched to a gene: 6. CDR3: CASRFRGVTDTQYF. In DNA form, the CDR3 reads TGTGCCAGCAGGTTCCGGGGGGTGACAGATACGCAGTATTTT.

This clone was recorded a few times. V is TRBV7-6 and J is TRBJ2-7, with D perhaps TRBD2 (5 bases). This CDR3 is built from 13 residues. Trimming pared 1 base from V and 6 bases from J, leaving 10 bases between. The germline CDR1 and CDR2 sequences are SGHVS and FNYEAQ. The CDR3: CASSLGFAGEQYF. CDR3 nucleotide sequence: TGTGCCAGCAGCTTAGGCTTCGCGGGCGAGCAGTACTTC.

This clone was seen a handful of times. The genes are TRBV4-1 and TRBJ2-2; TRBD2 might be the D (5 bases). The length of the CDR3 is 17 residues. Trimming left V 0 bases short and J 0 bases short, with 11 bases between. The germline gives CDR1 MGHRA, CDR2 YSYEKL. Here the CDR3 DNA reads TGCGCCAGCAGCCAAGATCTGGACTCAGCGAACACCGGGGAGCTGTTTTTT. Encoded protein: CASSQDLDSANTGELFF.

This chain uses TRBV11-2 with TRBJ1-2; 8 bases map to TRBD1. V lost 5 bases and J lost 6; bases outside the gene matches: 11. Germline CDR1 and CDR2: SGHAT and FQNNGV. The CDR3 contains 15 residues. CDR3 bases: TGTGCCAGCAGCCGAGGACAGGGTGTTGGGCATGGCTACACCTTC. It translates to CASSRGQGVGHGYTF.

The chain uses TRBV25-1 and TRBJ1-1, with 7 bases aligning to TRBD1. CDR1 and CDR2 (germline): MGHDK, SYGVNS. This CDR3 is built from 13 residues. V lost 6 bases to trimming and J lost 4 bases; unmatched junction nucleotides: 5. The CDR3 bases are TGTGCCAGCAGGAGACAGGGTGGCACTGAAGCTTTCTTT. This gives the protein CASRRQGGTEAFF.

The J gene is TRBJ1-1, the V gene TRBV2; 10 nucleotides align to TRBD1. This CDR3 contains 15 residues. Germline assignment: CDR1 SNHLY and CDR2 FYNNEI. The V gene end was trimmed by 2 bases and the J gene end by 10 bases; junction bases not matched to a gene: 10. The CDR3 nucleotides are TGTGCCAGCAGTGAACCCCCCGGGACAGGGGTGGCAGCTTTCTTT. Amino acids: CASSEPPGTGVAAFF.

The chain links TRBV18 to TRBJ1-6; TRBD1 matches at 7 bases. Per the germline V gene, CDR1 is KGHSH and CDR2 is LQKENI. The CDR3 sequence is 17 residues long. Losses at the gene ends were 6 bases for V and 7 bases for J; bases not matched to a gene: 15. CDR3 nucleotide sequence: TGTGCCAGCTCTCTTGGCCCTCCCGGGACAGAGAATTCACCCCTCCACTTT. It translates to CASSLGPPGTENSPLHF.

This clone has only a few counts. The chain recombines TRBV29-1 with TRBJ2-1, with 8 positions matching TRBD2. Germline assignment: CDR1 SQVTM and CDR2 ANQGSEA. With 4 bases clipped from V and 6 bases from J, the junction kept 5 bases outside the gene matches. This CDR3 has 13 residues. CDR3 sequence: CSVAVAGGNEQFF. CDR3 DNA: TGCAGCGTTGCCGTTGCGGGGGGCAATGAGCAGTTCTTC.

The count of this clone is one. V gene TRBV7-2 combines with J gene TRBJ1-2; tentatively, D is TRBD1 (6 bases). The V end was cut by 6 bases, the J end by 3 bases, with 20 bases between. CDR1 is SGHTA, CDR2 FQGNSA, per germline. CDR3 length: 16 residues. CDR3 residues: CASRSSPPGTYYGYTF. The CDR3 DNA reads TGTGCCAGCAGGTCATCCCCCCCCGGGACATACTATGGCTACACCTTC.

The chain couples TRBV27 to TRBJ2-1, with D perhaps matching TRBD1 (5 bases). The V end lost 1 base, the J end lost 0 bases, and 13 bases lay between the germline ends. The CDR3 is made up of 17 amino acids. Germline CDR1 is MNHEY and CDR2 is SMNVEV (reference sequence). CDR3 in amino acids: CASSLFAGSSSYNEQFF. The CDR3, as DNA: TGTGCCAGCAGTTTATTTGCAGGGTCGAGCTCCTACAATGAGCAGTTCTTC.

The genes are TRBV9 and TRBJ2-7, with 7 bases aligning to TRBD1. There are 14 residues in the CDR3. J lost 2 bases, V lost 3 bases, and 5 bases had no gene match. CDR1 SGDLS and CDR2 YYNGEE come from the germline V gene. CDR3 region: CASSARDSTYEQYF. The CDR3 nucleotides are TGTGCCAGCAGCGCGAGGGACAGTACCTACGAGCAGTACTTC.

The chain employs TRBV27 and TRBJ2-7; 7 bases line up with TRBD1. The length of the CDR3 is 15 residues. Germline V gene lookup returns CDR1 MNHEY and CDR2 SMNVEV (reference sequence). Germline trimming cut 5 bases from V and 5 bases from J; bases unmatched to any gene: 12. The CDR3, as DNA: TGTGCCAGCAGTCTCCGGACAGGCAGAAGGAACGAGCAGTACTTC. Encoded protein: CASSLRTGRRNEQYF.

The sample holds a few counts of this clone. The J gene is TRBJ1-1, the V gene TRBV27; D is uncertain. The CDR3 sequence is 13 residues long. Trimming pared 3 bases from V and 7 bases from J, leaving 12 bases between. CDR1 and CDR2 from the germline V gene are MNHEY and SMNVEV (reference sequence). The CDR3 sequence: CASSFLAGVEAFF. The CDR3, as DNA: TGTGCCAGCAGTTTTCTGGCGGGCGTTGAAGCTTTCTTT.

Comments on this clone: Compared with germline, one end of the junction differs, possibly owing to a read error. The rearrangement joins TRBV10-1 to TRBJ2-7; TRBD1 might be the D (5 bases). Germline values: CDR1 WNHNN, CDR2 SYGVQD (reference sequence). The CDR3 is 11 residues long. CDR3 in DNA: TGCGCCAGCAGTGCAGGGCGCGTCGTGAACTTC. Its protein is CASSAGRVVNF.

The chain couples TRBV2 to TRBJ2-4; 8 nucleotides agree with TRBD1. There are 15 residues in the CDR3. The V segment lost 5 bases and the J segment 5 bases; nucleotides outside the gene matches: 8. Germline assignment: CDR1 SNHLY and CDR2 FYNNEI. The CDR3 nucleotides are TGTGCCAGCAGTCCCATGACAGGGGAGCAAAACATTCAGTACTTC. Protein sequence: CASSPMTGEQNIQYF.

The CDR3 region has the DNA TGTGCCAGCAGCCTTGCAGTGGCTTCCACCGGGGAGCTGTTTTTT. As protein: CASSLAVASTGELFF. The gene calls are TRBV6-6 and TRBJ2-2; D gene ambiguous. Trimming removed 6 bases at V and 4 bases at J, with 15 bases between. Germline values: CDR1 MNHNY, CDR2 SVGAGI (reference sequence). The CDR3 is made up of 15 amino acids.

This rearrangement joins TRBV19 to TRBJ2-2; TRBD1 might be the D (6 bases). Germline values: CDR1 LNHDA, CDR2 SQIVND (reference sequence). Trimming took 5 bases from V and 2 from J, leaving 12 bases between them. This CDR3 has 15 residues. For the CDR3, the DNA is TGTGCCAGTAGTGTCTGGACAGACAACACCGGGGAGCTGTTTTTT. Encoded protein: CASSVWTDNTGELFF.

This chain joins TRBV30 and TRBJ1-3; a weak D match, TRBD1 (5 bases). Germline CDR1 is GTSNPN and CDR2 is SVGIG (reference sequence). The CDR3 sequence is 16 residues long. Trimming shortened V by 0 bases and J by 1 base, and 13 bases separated the two germline ends. CDR3 in amino acids: CAWSVTGGMSGNTIYF. DNA for the CDR3: TGTGCCTGGAGTGTGACTGGGGGGATGTCTGGAAACACCATATATTTT.